Listed here are 22 T cell receptor beta chains from one sample, sequenced in a study of post-analysis software for immune sequencing data. Carried by the TCR beta cDNA libraries were unique molecular identifiers. TCRdb reprocessed the PCR reads with MiXCR, giving one entry per CDR3 protein. The table includes about 620,000 distinct CDR3 sequences, roughly 45% detected once. These TCRs' antigens remain unknown. General study results and limits: TRBV segments more frequent in patients than in controls numbered roughly five and included TRBV5-6, TRBV5-1 and TRBV20-1.

What was sequenced was blood. The receptor set was obtained from a girl aged 10-17 years with multiple sclerosis.

The chain couples TRBV10-3 to TRBJ2-7, with 12 bases that match TRBD1. The CDR3 runs 15 residues. Trimming cost V 0 bases and J 5 bases; bases outside gene matches: 2. Germline CDR1 ENHRY, CDR2 SYGVKD. Here the CDR3 DNA reads TGTGCCATCAGTGAGTCCGGGACAGGGGGCGACGAGCAGTACTTC. Translation gives CAISESGTGGDEQYF.

As regards this clonotype: A much larger clone lies a single base off, so this may be a read error. This chain uses TRBV20-1 with TRBJ2-4, with 15 positions matching TRBD2. CDR3 length: 18 amino acids. Germline lookup yields CDR1 DFQATT and CDR2 SNEGSKA (reference sequence). CDR3 coding DNA: TGCAGTGCTAGAGGAGCCGGGACTAGCGGGGGGCAGGTGTACGAGCAGCACTTC. Protein product: CSARGAGTSGGQVYEQHF.

The chain recombines TRBV5-1 with TRBJ2-4, with a weak D call TRBD1 (5 bases). With the DNA end fitting TRBJ2-7 better, the J assignment may be wrong. The CDR3 consists of 13 residues. Germline V gene lookup returns CDR1 SGHRS and CDR2 YFSETQ. The CDR3 region has the DNA TGCGCCAGCACTCAGGGAAGTCGGTACGAGCAGTACTTC. Amino acid sequence: CASTQGSRYEQYF.

This clonotype came up a few times. This CDR3 is CASSLGLGVQETQYF. The CDR3 DNA is TGTGCCAGCAGTTTGGGGCTGGGGGTCCAAGAGACCCAGTACTTC. The V call is TRBV12-3 or TRBV12-4, the J call TRBJ2-5, with D perhaps assigned TRBD1 or TRBD2 (5 bases each). V lost 3 bases and J lost 1, with 12 bases in between. The CDR3 sequence is 15 residues long.

The chain carries TRBV29-1 and TRBJ1-1; TRBD1 is a possible D gene (5 bases). The V gene's germline CDR1 is SQVTM and CDR2 ANQGSEA. Between the trimmed V and J ends, which lost 7 bases and 4 bases, there was a span of 10 bases. The CDR3 covers 11 residues. The CDR3 region is CSAMTVTEAFF. The CDR3 nucleotides are TGCAGCGCTATGACAGTCACTGAAGCTTTCTTT. The whole variable domain, remainder taken from reference TRBV29-1 and TRBJ1-1, is SAVISQKPSRDICQRGTSLTIQCQVDSQVTMMFWYRQQPGQSLTLIATANQGSEATYESGFVIDKFPISRPNLTFSTLTVSNMSPEDSSIYLCSAMTVTEAFFGQGTRLTVV.

This clonotype was recorded a few times. The chain links TRBV12-3 or TRBV12-4 to TRBJ2-3; D ambiguous. The CDR3 runs to 16 residues. V was trimmed by 3 bases and J by 1 base, leaving 14 bases between them. The chain's CDR3 is CASSFGLMLGTDTQYF. DNA of the CDR3: TGTGCCAGCAGTTTCGGGCTGATGCTAGGCACAGATACGCAGTATTTT.

This clonotype has only one observation. The genes are TRBV6-1 and TRBJ2-5; 7 bases agree with TRBD1. Near its end, the DNA agrees better with TRBJ2-7, so the J call may be wrong. The CDR3 sequence is 14 residues long. Per germline, CDR1 MNHNS and CDR2 SASEGT. Here the CDR3 reads CASNPSGQIYEQYF. The CDR3, as DNA: TGTGCCAGCAACCCATCGGGACAGATATACGAGCAGTACTTC.

The gene calls are TRBV6-2 or TRBV6-3 and TRBJ2-1; 13 bases align to TRBD2. The J segment lost 4 bases and the V segment lost 5 bases, leaving 14 bases of the junction unmatched. The length of the CDR3 is 19 residues. Germline assignment: CDR1 MNHEY and CDR2 SVGEGT. CDR3 residues: CASSQSTGTSGIGYNEQFF. CDR3 DNA: TGTGCCAGCAGTCAATCAACCGGGACTAGCGGGATTGGGTACAATGAGCAGTTCTTC.

This clonotype was counted a few times. This sequence joins TRBV2 and TRBJ1-2; D is unresolved. Germline CDR1 is SNHLY and CDR2 is FYNNEI. This CDR3 is built from 14 residues. Trimming cost V 6 bases and J 7 bases, with 18 bases left between them. CDR3 region: CASRRVLDLSGYTF. The CDR3 DNA reads TGTGCCAGCAGACGAGTCTTGGATCTTAGTGGCTACACCTTC.

The sample holds a few counts of this clonotype. V and J are TRBV5-1 and TRBJ2-4; weak D call: TRBD1 (5 bases). Looked up from germline, CDR1 is SGHRS and CDR2 is YFSETQ. The CDR3 consists of 14 residues. V was clipped by 0 bases and J by 7 bases, with 11 bases between them. The CDR3 spells CASSLDLGVNIQYF. CDR3 coding DNA: TGCGCCAGCAGCTTGGATTTAGGGGTCAACATTCAGTACTTC.

Notes on this clonotype: An end of the junction differs from the germline gene, which may be a read error. The V call is TRBV10-2, the J call TRBJ2-1, with D uncertain. The CDR3 sequence is 16 residues long. Germline V gene sequence: CDR1 WSHSY, CDR2 SAAADI. In DNA, the CDR3 is TGCGCCAGCAGTGACCGCGGTGGAAAGGCCTACAGTGAGCAGTTCTTC. Translated, it gives CASSDRGGKAYSEQFF.

This clonotype was observed a few times. V is TRBV7-6 and J is TRBJ1-2; D not certain. The length of the CDR3 is 13 residues. The germline V and J ends were trimmed by 4 bases and 4 bases, with 10 bases remaining between them. Germline CDR1 SGHVS, CDR2 FNYEAQ. The CDR3 region has the DNA TGTGCCAGCAGCTCTGCGGGTTTCTATGGCTACACCTTC. Translation: CASSSAGFYGYTF.

As DNA, the CDR3 is TGTGCCAGCAGCAGGACCGTCTATAATTCACCCCTCCACTTT. Translation gives CASSRTVYNSPLHF. The V call is TRBV6-2 or TRBV6-3, the J call TRBJ1-6; D unclear. In germline, CDR1 is MNHEY, CDR2 SVGEGT. The ends were cut back, 6 bases at V and 3 bases at J, with 9 bases in the middle. The CDR3 length is 14 residues.

The CDR3 nucleotides read TGCAGTGCAGCGTTCGGTCCTCAATGGGGGACTCAAGAGACCCAGTACTTC. It yields the protein CSAAFGPQWGTQETQYF. This chain links TRBV20-1 with TRBJ2-5; a possible D gene is TRBD2 (6 bases). The length of the CDR3 is 17 residues. Germline V gives CDR1 DFQATT, CDR2 SNEGSKA (reference sequence). V dropped 6 bases and J dropped 2 bases, with 25 bases sitting between them.

This clonotype was counted only a few times. V and J are TRBV7-9 and TRBJ1-2; 8 bases map to TRBD1. V lost 4 bases, J lost 3 bases, and 7 bases stayed unmatched. The CDR3 is 15 residues long. Germline CDR1 reads SEHNR; CDR2 reads FQNEAQ (reference sequence). CDR3 nucleotides: TGTGCCAGCAGCTCCCAGGGGGCTGGTTACTATGGCTACACCTTC. It is translated as CASSSQGAGYYGYTF.

This clonotype turned up a few times. A junction end diverges from the germline sequence, so it may reflect a read error. This chain uses TRBV12-3 or TRBV12-4 with TRBJ2-3; 9 bases line up with TRBD2. The CDR3 totals 17 residues. Written as DNA, the CDR3 is TGTGCCAGCTGTTTTGCGCTAGGCGGGAGGGCGACAGATACGCAGTATTTT. The encoded protein is CASCFALGGRATDTQYF.

This chain connects TRBV28 to TRBJ2-1; D perhaps matches TRBD1 (7 bases). The CDR3 is made up of 15 amino acids. V lost 6 bases and J lost 7, with 19 bases in between. Germline CDR1 MDHEN, CDR2 SYDVKM. DNA of the CDR3: TGTGCCAGCAGCTTTGGAGGGGGCGCGTGGAATGAGCAGTTCTTC. Protein product: CASSFGGGAWNEQFF. Together with reference TRBV28 and TRBJ2-1, the CDR3 gives the full variable domain: DVKVTQSSRYLVKRTGEKVFLECVQDMDHENMFWYRQDPGLGLRLIYFSYDVKMKEKGDIPEGYSVSREKKERFSLILESASTNQTSMYLCASSFGGGAWNEQFFGPGTRLTVL.

This clonotype was counted a few times. The rearrangement uses TRBV20-1 and TRBJ1-2, with TRBD1 matching over 9 bases. The germline CDR1 and CDR2 sequences are DFQATT and SNEGSKA (reference sequence). J gave up 5 bases and V 0 bases, and 10 bases lay outside the gene matches. The CDR3 loop spans 16 amino acids. This CDR3 is CSARDPRTGEGYGYTF. Written as DNA, the CDR3 is TGCAGTGCTAGAGACCCTAGGACAGGGGAGGGGTATGGCTACACCTTC.

There are a few counts of this clonotype. CDR3: CASSHLGSGYEQYF. The CDR3 nucleotides read TGTGCCAGCAGCCACTTGGGTAGCGGTTACGAGCAGTACTTC. The chain employs TRBV3-1 and TRBJ2-7; the D gene is possibly TRBD2 (6 bases). This CDR3 region has 14 residues. V shed 3 bases and J shed 4 bases, with 13 bases lying between them. CDR1 and CDR2 (germline): LGHDT, YNNKEL (reference sequence).

This clonotype has a handful of counts. The chain has TRBV4-1 and TRBJ2-7; D is perhaps TRBD1 (6 bases). The V end lost 3 bases, the J end lost 4 bases, and 10 bases lay between the germline ends. The CDR3 extends over 13 amino acids. Germline-derived CDR1 and CDR2 are MGHRA and YSYEKL. This CDR3 reads CASSHPRGYEQYF. In nucleotides, the CDR3 is TGCGCCAGCAGCCATCCCAGGGGTTACGAGCAGTACTTC.

The rearrangement joins TRBV5-1 to TRBJ1-2, with 7 positions matching TRBD1. Germline CDR1 is SGHRS and CDR2 is YFSETQ. V lost 0 bases and J lost 6; bases outside the gene matches: 2. The CDR3 consists of 13 residues. The CDR3 here is CASSLAGTDGYTF. The CDR3 region has the DNA TGCGCCAGCAGCTTGGCAGGGACAGATGGCTACACCTTC.

The chain employs TRBV7-4 and TRBJ2-7; the D gene is possibly TRBD2 (5 bases). This CDR3 contains 13 residues. Germline V gene data show CDR1 as SGHVT and CDR2 as SQSDAQ. V gave up 7 bases and J gave up 5 bases, with 15 bases separating them. The DNA of the CDR3 is TGTGCCAGCAACCCTCGTAGCGTCCACGAGCAGTACTTC. Protein: CASNPRSVHEQYF. Using reference TRBV7-4 and TRBJ2-7 for the parts outside the CDR3, the full variable domain is GAGVSQSPRYKVAKRGRDVALRCDSISGHVTLYWYRQTLGQGSEVLTYSQSDAQRDKSGRPSGRFSAERPERSVSTLKIQRTEQGDSAVYLCASNPRSVHEQYFGPGTRLTVT.